The subject of this entry is one T cell receptor beta chain. The sample is drawn from a study of blood T cell repertoires in COVID-19. About the study: COVID-19 samples from acute and convalescent phases originated in the United States, Italy and Spain. From T cells, B-cell-depleted T cells, or PBMCs came the material, which was cDNA or gDNA.

The germline V gene has CDR1 KGHSH and CDR2 LQKENI. The V and J ends lost 3 bases and 1 base respectively, with 9 bases between them. The CDR3 extends over 14 amino acids. Per the study methods: Scientists estimated how many nucleated cells there were by amplifying reference gene primers. Libraries were prepared by immunoSEQ multiplex PCR; TCRdb keeps only in-frame clonotypes and omits some of them. V, J and clone size derive from that table, while D and trimming were established from the DNA sequence. The sample lists 140,000 to 150,000 clones; roughly 90% were seen once. The chain joins TRBV18 to TRBJ1-1; a weak D match, TRBD1 (6 bases). Input material: peripheral blood. The sequence derives from a man aged 60 to 69 with active or convalescent COVID-19. CDR3 nucleotide sequence: TGTGCCAGCTCACCTTCGACAGGGAACACTGAAGCTTTCTTT. It is translated as CASSPSTGNTEAFF. Based on the CDR3 plus reference TRBV18 and TRBJ1-1, the full variable domain is NAGVMQNPRHLVRRRGQEARLRCSPMKGHSHVYWYRQLPEEGLKFMVYLQKENIIDESGMPKERFSAEFPKEGPSILRIQQVVRGDSAAYFCASSPSTGNTEAFFGQGTRLTVV.